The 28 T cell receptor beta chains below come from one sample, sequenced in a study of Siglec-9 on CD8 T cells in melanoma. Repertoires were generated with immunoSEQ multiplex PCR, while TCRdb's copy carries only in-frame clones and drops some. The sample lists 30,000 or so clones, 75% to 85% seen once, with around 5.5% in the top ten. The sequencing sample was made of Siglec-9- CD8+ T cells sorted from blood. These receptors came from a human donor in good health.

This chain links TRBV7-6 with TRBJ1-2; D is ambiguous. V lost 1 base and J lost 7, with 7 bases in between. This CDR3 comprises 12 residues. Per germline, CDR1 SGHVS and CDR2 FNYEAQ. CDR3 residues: CASSLGGGGYTF. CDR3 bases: TGTGCCAGCAGCTTAGGAGGAGGTGGCTACACCTTC.

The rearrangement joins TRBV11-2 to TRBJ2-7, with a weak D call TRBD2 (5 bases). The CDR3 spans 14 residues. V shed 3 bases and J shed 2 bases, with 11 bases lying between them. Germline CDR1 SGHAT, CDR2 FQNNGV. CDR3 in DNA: TGTGCCAGCAGCTTGGGCGGGCCCACCTACGAGCAGTACGTC. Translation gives CASSLGGPTYEQYV.

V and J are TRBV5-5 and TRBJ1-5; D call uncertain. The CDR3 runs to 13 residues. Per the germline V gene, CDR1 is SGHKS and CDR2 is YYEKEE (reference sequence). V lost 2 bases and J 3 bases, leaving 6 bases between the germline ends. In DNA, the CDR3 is TGTGCCAGCAGCTTAGGCATCAATCAGCCCCAGCATTTT. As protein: CASSLGINQPQHF.

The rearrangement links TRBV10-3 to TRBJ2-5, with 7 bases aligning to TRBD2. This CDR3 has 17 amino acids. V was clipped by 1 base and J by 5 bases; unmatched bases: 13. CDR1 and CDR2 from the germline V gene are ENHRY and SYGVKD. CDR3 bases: TGTGCCATCAGTGAGTTTCGCGGGGGATCCTCTGAGGAGACCCAGTACTTC. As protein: CAISEFRGGSSEETQYF.

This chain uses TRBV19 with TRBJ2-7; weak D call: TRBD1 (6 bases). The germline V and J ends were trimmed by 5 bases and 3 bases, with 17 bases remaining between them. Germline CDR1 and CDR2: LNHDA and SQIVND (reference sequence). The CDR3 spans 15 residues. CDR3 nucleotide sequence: TGTGCCAGTAGTGCCCTAGACAGGTTTGACTACGAGCAGTACTTC. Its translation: CASSALDRFDYEQYF.

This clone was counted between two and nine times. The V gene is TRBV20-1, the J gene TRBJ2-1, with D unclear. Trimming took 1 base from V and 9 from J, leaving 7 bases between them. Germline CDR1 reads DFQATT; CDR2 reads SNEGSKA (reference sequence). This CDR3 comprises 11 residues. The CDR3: CSARAVGEQFF. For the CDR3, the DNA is TGCAGTGCTAGAGCCGTAGGTGAGCAGTTCTTC.

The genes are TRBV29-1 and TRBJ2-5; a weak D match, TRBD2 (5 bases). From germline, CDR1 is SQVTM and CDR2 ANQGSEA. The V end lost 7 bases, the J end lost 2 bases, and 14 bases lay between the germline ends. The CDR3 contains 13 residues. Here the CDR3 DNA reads TGCAGCGCCCGAGGAGGAGAACAAGAGACCCAGTACTTC. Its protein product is CSARGGEQETQYF.

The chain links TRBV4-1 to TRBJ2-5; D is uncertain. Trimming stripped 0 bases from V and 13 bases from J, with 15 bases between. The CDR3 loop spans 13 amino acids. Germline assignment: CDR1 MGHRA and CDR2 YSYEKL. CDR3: CASSQDQTLVLYF. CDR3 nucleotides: TGCGCCAGCAGCCAAGATCAGACCTTAGTTCTGTACTTC.

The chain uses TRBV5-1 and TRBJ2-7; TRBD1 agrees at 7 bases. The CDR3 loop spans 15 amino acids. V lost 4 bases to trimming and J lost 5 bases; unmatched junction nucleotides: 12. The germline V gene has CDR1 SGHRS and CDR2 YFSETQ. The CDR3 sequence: CASSMTGNPLHEQYF. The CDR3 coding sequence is TGCGCCAGCAGCATGACAGGGAATCCCCTCCACGAGCAGTACTTC.

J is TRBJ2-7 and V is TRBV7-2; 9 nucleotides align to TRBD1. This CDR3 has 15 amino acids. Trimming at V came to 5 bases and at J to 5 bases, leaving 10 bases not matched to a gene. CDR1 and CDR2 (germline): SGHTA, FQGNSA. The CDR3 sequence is CASSPWDTGGNEQYF. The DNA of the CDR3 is TGTGCCAGCAGCCCCTGGGATACAGGGGGCAACGAGCAGTACTTC.

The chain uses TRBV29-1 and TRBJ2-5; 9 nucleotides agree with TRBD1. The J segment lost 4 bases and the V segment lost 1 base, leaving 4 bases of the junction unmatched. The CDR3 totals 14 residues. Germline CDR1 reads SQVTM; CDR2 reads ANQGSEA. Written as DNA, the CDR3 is TGCAGCGTTGAAGCCCCACAGGGGGCAGAGACCCAGTACTTC. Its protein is CSVEAPQGAETQYF.

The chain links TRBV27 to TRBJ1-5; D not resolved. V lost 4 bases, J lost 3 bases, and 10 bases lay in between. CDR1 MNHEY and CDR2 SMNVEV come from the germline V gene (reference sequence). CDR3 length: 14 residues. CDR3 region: CASSYQPSNQPQHF. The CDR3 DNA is TGTGCCAGCAGTTATCAGCCTTCCAATCAGCCCCAGCATTTT.

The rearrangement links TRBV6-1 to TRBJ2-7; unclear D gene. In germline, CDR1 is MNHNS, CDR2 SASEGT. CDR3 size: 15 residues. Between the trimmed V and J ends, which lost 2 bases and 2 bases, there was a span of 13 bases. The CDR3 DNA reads TGTGCCAGCAGTGAAACTATTCAGGTTGCCTACGAGCAGTACGTC. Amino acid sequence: CASSETIQVAYEQYV.

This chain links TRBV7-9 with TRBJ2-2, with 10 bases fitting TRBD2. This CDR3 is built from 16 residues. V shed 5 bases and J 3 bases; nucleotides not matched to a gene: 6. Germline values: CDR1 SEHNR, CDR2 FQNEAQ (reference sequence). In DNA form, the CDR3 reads TGTGCCAGCAGCGGGGCTAGCGGGAGTCACACCGGGGAGCTGTTTTTT. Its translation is CASSGASGSHTGELFF.

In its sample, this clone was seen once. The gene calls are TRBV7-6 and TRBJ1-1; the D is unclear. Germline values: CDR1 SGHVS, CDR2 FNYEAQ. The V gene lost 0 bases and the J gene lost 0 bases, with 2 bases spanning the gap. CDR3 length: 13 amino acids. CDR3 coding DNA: TGTGCCAGCAGCTTAGCGCTGAACACTGAAGCTTTCTTT. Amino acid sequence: CASSLALNTEAFF.

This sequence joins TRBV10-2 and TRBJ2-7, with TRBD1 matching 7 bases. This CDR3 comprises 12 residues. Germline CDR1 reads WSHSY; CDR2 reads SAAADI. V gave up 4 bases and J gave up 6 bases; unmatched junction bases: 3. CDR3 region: CASSGQGTEQYV. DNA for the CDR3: TGCGCCAGCAGTGGACAGGGTACCGAGCAGTACGTC.

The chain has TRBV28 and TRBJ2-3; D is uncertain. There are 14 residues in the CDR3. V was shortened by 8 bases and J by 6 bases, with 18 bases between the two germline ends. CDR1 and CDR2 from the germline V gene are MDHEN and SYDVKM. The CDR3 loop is CASGFKLRRDTQYF. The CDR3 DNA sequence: TGTGCCAGCGGGTTTAAACTCCGAAGGGATACGCAGTATTTT.

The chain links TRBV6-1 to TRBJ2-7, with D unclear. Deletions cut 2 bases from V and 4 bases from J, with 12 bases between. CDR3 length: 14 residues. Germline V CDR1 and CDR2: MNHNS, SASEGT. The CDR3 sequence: CASSESTTRYEQYF. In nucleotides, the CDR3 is TGTGCCAGCAGTGAATCCACGACGAGATACGAGCAGTACTTC.

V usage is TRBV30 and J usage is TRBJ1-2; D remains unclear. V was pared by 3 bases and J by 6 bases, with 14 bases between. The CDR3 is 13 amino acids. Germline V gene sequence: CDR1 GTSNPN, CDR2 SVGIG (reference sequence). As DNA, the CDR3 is TGTGCCTGGAGCCTTGTATGGAAGGATGGCTACACCTTC. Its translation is CAWSLVWKDGYTF.

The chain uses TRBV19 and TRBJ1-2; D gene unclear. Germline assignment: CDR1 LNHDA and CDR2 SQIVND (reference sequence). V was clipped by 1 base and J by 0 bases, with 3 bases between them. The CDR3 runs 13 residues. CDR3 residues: CASSIVTNYGYTF. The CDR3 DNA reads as TGTGCCAGTAGTATAGTCACTAACTATGGCTACACCTTC.

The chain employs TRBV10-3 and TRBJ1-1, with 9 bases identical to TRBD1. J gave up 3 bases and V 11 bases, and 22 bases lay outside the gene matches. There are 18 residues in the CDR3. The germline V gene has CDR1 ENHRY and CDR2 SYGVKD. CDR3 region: CASRGTGHEYSGDTEAFF. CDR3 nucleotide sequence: TGTGCCTCCCGAGGGACAGGGCACGAATACTCTGGGGACACTGAAGCTTTCTTT.

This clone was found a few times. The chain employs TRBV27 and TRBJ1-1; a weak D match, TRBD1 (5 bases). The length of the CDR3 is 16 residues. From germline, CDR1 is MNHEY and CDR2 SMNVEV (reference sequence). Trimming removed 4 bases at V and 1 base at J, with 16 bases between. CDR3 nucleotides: TGTGCCAGCAGTTCCCACTCCAGGGATGGGAACACTGAAGCTTTCTTT. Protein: CASSSHSRDGNTEAFF.

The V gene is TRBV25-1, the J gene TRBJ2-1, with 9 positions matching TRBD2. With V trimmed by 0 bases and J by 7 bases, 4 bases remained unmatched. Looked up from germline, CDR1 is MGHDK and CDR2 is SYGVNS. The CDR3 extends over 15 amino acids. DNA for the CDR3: TGTGCCAGCAGTGAATATGCGGGAGGGAGAAATGAGCAGTTCTTC. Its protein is CASSEYAGGRNEQFF.

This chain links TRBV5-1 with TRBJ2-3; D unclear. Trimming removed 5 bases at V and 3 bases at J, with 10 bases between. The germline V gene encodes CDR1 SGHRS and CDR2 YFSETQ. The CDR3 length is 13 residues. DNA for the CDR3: TGCGCCAGCAGGTACGAGGTTACAGATACGCAGTATTTT. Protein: CASRYEVTDTQYF.

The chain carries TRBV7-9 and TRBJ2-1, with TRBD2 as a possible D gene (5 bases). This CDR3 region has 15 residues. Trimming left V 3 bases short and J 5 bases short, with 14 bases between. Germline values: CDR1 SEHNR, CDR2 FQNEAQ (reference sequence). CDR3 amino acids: CASSFEWFGNNEQFF. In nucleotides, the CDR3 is TGTGCCAGCAGCTTCGAGTGGTTCGGGAACAATGAGCAGTTCTTC.

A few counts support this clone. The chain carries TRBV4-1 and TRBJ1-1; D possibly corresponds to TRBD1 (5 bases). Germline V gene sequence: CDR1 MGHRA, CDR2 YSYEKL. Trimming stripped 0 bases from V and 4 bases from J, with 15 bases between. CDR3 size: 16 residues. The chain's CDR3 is CASSQEYRSQGTEAFF. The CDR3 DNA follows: TGCGCCAGCAGCCAAGAGTACAGGTCCCAAGGCACTGAAGCTTTCTTT.

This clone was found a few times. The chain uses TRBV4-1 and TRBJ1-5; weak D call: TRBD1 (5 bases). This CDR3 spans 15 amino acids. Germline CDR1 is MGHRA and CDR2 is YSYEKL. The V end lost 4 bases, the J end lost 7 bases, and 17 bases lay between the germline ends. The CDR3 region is CASSPGTSGEQPQHF. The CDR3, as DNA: TGCGCCAGCAGCCCCGGGACCTCTGGGGAGCAGCCCCAGCATTTT.

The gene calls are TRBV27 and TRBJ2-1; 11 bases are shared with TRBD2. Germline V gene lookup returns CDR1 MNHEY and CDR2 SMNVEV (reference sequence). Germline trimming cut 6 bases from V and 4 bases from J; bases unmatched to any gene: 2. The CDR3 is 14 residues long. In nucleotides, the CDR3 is TGTGCCAGCAGGACTAGCGGGACATACAATGAGCAGTTCTTC. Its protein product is CASRTSGTYNEQFF.